The 20 T cell receptor beta chains given below trace back to one sample, sequenced in a study of T cell repertoires in ileal Crohn's disease. Time point given: inflamed ileum from the surgical specimen. Profiling relied on immunoSEQ multiplex PCR, and the TCRdb table lists in-frame clones only, not all of them. Of thousands of clones listed, around four fifths are singletons. Sequenced: ileal tissue. These receptors came from an adult with Crohn's disease.

The V call is TRBV18, the J call TRBJ1-1; D is perhaps TRBD1 (5 bases). Deletions cut 1 base from V and 5 bases from J, with 8 bases between. CDR1 is KGHSH and CDR2 is LQKENI in the germline V gene. The CDR3 covers 13 residues. Here the CDR3 reads CASSPQGRTEAFF. As DNA, the CDR3 is TGTGCCAGCTCACCACAGGGGAGGACTGAAGCTTTCTTT.

V gene TRBV5-8 combines with J gene TRBJ1-1, with D tentatively TRBD1 (5 bases). Germline CDR1 SGHTS, CDR2 YDEGEE. Trimming took 0 bases from V and 1 from J, leaving 10 bases between them. This CDR3 has 15 residues. DNA for the CDR3: TGTGCCAGCAGCTTGGAAGGGGCAGGGAACACTGAAGCTTTCTTT. This sequence encodes CASSLEGAGNTEAFF.

The chain links TRBV7-9 to TRBJ2-7; 10 bases align to TRBD2. This CDR3 has 15 residues. Germline CDR1 is SEHNR and CDR2 is FQNEAQ (reference sequence). V trimming: 3 bases; J trimming: 3 bases; junction bases outside the gene matches: 5. CDR3 amino acids: CASSLSGGVNYEQYF. The CDR3 DNA reads as TGTGCCAGCAGCTTGAGCGGGGGGGTGAACTACGAGCAGTACTTC.

The rearrangement uses TRBV4-1 and TRBJ1-6; 7 bases are a match to TRBD1. The V gene end was trimmed by 5 bases and the J gene end by 0 bases; junction bases not matched to a gene: 10. Germline lookup yields CDR1 MGHRA and CDR2 YSYEKL. The CDR3 length is 18 residues. The DNA for the CDR3 is TGCGCCAGCAGCGCGCCGCCGACAGGGAGCTCCTATAATTCACCCCTCCACTTT. Translation: CASSAPPTGSSYNSPLHF.

This rearrangement joins TRBV5-1 to TRBJ2-5; D might be TRBD1 (6 bases). The CDR3 runs to 15 residues. The V gene lost 1 base and the J gene lost 3 bases, with 13 bases spanning the gap. Germline V lookup: CDR1 SGHRS, CDR2 YFSETQ. For the CDR3, the DNA is TGCGCCAGCAGCTTGCGCGCAGGGGTAGAAGAGACCCAGTACTTC. Translation gives CASSLRAGVEETQYF.

The gene calls are TRBV7-9 and TRBJ2-1; maybe TRBD1 (6 bases). The CDR3 totals 15 residues. Germline V gene data show CDR1 as SEHNR and CDR2 as FQNEAQ (reference sequence). V was shortened by 5 bases and J by 5 bases, with 16 bases between the two germline ends. For the CDR3, the DNA is TGTGCCAGCAGCCGGACAGCTCGCACTGACAATGAGCAGTTCTTC. This gives the protein CASSRTARTDNEQFF. Together with reference TRBV7-9 and TRBJ2-1, the CDR3 gives the full variable domain: DTGVSQNPRHKITKRGQNVTFRCDPISEHNRLYWYRQTLGQGPEFLTYFQNEAQLEKSRLLSDRFSAERPKGSFSTLEIQRTEQGDSAMYLCASSRTARTDNEQFFGPGTRLTVL.

This clone was counted a few times. DNA for the CDR3: TGTGCCAGCAGTACCACTGGAAACACCATATATTTT. Translated, it gives CASSTTGNTIYF. The J gene is TRBJ1-3, the V gene TRBV6-1, with D unclear. CDR1 is MNHNS, CDR2 SASEGT, per germline. Deletions cut 5 bases from V and 2 bases from J, with 4 bases between. The CDR3 has 12 residues.

This clone was seen just once. This chain uses TRBV11-3 with TRBJ1-6; 7 bases line up with TRBD1. Germline CDR1 reads SGHNT; CDR2 reads YENEEA. Germline trimming cut 5 bases from V and 5 bases from J; bases unmatched to any gene: 3. CDR3 length: 14 residues. This CDR3 is CASSRDSNNSPLHF. CDR3 nucleotides: TGTGCCAGCAGCCGGGACAGCAATAATTCACCCCTCCACTTT. Together with reference TRBV11-3 and TRBJ1-6, the CDR3 gives the full variable domain: EAGVVQSPRYKIIEKKQPVAFWCNPISGHNTLYWYLQNLGQGPELLIRYENEEAVDDSQLPKDRFSAERLKGVDSTLKIQPAELGDSAVYLCASSRDSNNSPLHFGNGTRLTVT.

The J gene is TRBJ2-5, the V gene TRBV5-1, with TRBD2 matching 8 bases. V shed 3 bases and J 2 bases; nucleotides not matched to a gene: 3. Per germline, CDR1 SGHRS and CDR2 YFSETQ. The length of the CDR3 is 14 residues. Written as DNA, the CDR3 is TGCGCCAGCAGCTCGAGCGGGGGTCAAGAGACCCAGTACTTC. This encodes CASSSSGGQETQYF.

This clone showed up just a few times. The chain recombines TRBV7-8 with TRBJ1-6; D unclear. CDR3 length: 15 amino acids. The V end lost 1 base, the J end lost 8 bases, and 12 bases lay between the germline ends. Germline-derived CDR1 and CDR2 are SGHVS and FQNEAQ. The CDR3 here is CASSLVRGGDSPLHF. CDR3 DNA: TGTGCCAGCAGCTTAGTACGGGGTGGGGATTCACCCCTCCACTTT.

The chain combines TRBV7-9 with TRBJ2-2; D gene unclear. The CDR3 spans 17 residues. Deletions cut 3 bases from V and 3 bases from J, with 17 bases between. Germline CDR1 reads SEHNR; CDR2 reads FQNEAQ (reference sequence). In DNA form, the CDR3 reads TGTGCCAGCAGCTTGACGCCCCGAACAGAGTACACCGGGGAGCTGTTTTTT. Protein product: CASSLTPRTEYTGELFF.

The chain recombines TRBV18 with TRBJ2-3; 8 positions match TRBD1. J gave up 1 base and V 3 bases, and 3 bases lay outside the gene matches. This CDR3 comprises 15 residues. Germline lookup yields CDR1 KGHSH and CDR2 LQKENI. CDR3 nucleotide sequence: TGTGCCAGCTCACCCTCGACAGGGGGCACAGATACGCAGTATTTT. Its translation: CASSPSTGGTDTQYF.

This clone was detected only a few times. V gene TRBV30 combines with J gene TRBJ1-1; D may be TRBD1 (6 bases). CDR1 GTSNPN and CDR2 SVGIG come from the germline V gene (reference sequence). The CDR3 is made up of 11 amino acids. The V end lost 6 bases, the J end lost 3 bases, and 8 bases lay between the germline ends. The CDR3 DNA reads as TGTGCCTGCGCAGGGGACACTGAAGCTTTCTTT. Its protein is CACAGDTEAFF.

This chain connects TRBV5-4 to TRBJ2-1; no definite D call. V was clipped by 4 bases and J by 4 bases, with 15 bases between them. The CDR3 contains 15 residues. Germline CDR1 is SGHNT and CDR2 is YYREEE (reference sequence). This chain's CDR3 is CASSQKKISYNEQFF. For the CDR3, the DNA is TGTGCCAGCAGCCAAAAAAAGATTTCTTACAATGAGCAGTTCTTC.

The chain couples TRBV2 to TRBJ2-1; TRBD2 matches 10 bases. Germline V CDR1 and CDR2: SNHLY, FYNNEI. The CDR3 loop spans 16 amino acids. After removal of 3 bases from V and 4 bases from J, the junction contained 6 bases not matched to a gene. This chain's CDR3 is CASSDTSGGAYNEQFF. The CDR3 DNA follows: TGTGCCAGCAGTGACACGAGCGGGGGGGCGTACAATGAGCAGTTCTTC. Combining the CDR3 with reference TRBV2 and TRBJ2-1 gives the whole variable domain EPEVTQTPSHQVTQMGQEVILRCVPISNHLYFYWYRQILGQKVEFLVSFYNNEISEKSEIFDDQFSVERPDGSNFTLKIRSTKLEDSAMYFCASSDTSGGAYNEQFFGPGTRLTVL.

The chain has TRBV9 and TRBJ2-2; perhaps TRBD1 as D (6 bases). Germline loops: CDR1 SGDLS, CDR2 YYNGEE. The CDR3 sequence is 14 residues long. Trimming removed 4 bases at V and 6 bases at J, with 13 bases between. In nucleotides, the CDR3 is TGTGCCAGCAGCTACCTAGGGGGTTCCGGGGAGCTGTTTTTT. Translating it yields CASSYLGGSGELFF.

The CDR3 coding sequence is TGTGCCAGCAGTGAAGCGCTGGCAAGGGAAGCTTTCTTT. This sequence encodes CASSEALAREAFF. The chain uses TRBV2 and TRBJ1-1; D call uncertain. The CDR3 spans 13 residues. Germline CDR1 and CDR2: SNHLY and FYNNEI. Trimming pared 0 bases from V and 8 bases from J, leaving 10 bases between.

The chain recombines TRBV5-3 with TRBJ2-5; D tentatively fits TRBD1 or TRBD2 (6 bases each). TRBV5-3 is sorted into the ORF group, with uncertain function. The CDR3 extends over 14 amino acids. The germline V and J ends were trimmed by 1 base and 3 bases, with 10 bases remaining between them. The CDR3 protein is CARSLKGGKETQYF. As DNA, the CDR3 is TGTGCCAGAAGCTTGAAGGGGGGAAAAGAGACCCAGTACTTC.

V usage is TRBV5-1 and J usage is TRBJ2-2; D is possibly TRBD2 (5 bases). The germline CDR1 and CDR2 sequences are SGHRS and YFSETQ. The CDR3 loop spans 16 amino acids. V was pared by 1 base and J by 6 bases, with 16 bases between. This CDR3 reads CASSLRNSAAPGELFF. In DNA, the CDR3 is TGCGCCAGCAGCTTGCGTAATAGCGCCGCCCCCGGGGAGCTGTTTTTT. Combining the CDR3 with reference TRBV5-1 and TRBJ2-2 gives the whole variable domain KAGVTQTPRYLIKTRGQQVTLSCSPISGHRSVSWYQQTPGQGLQFLFEYFSETQRNKGNFPGRFSGRQFSNSRSEMNVSTLELGDSALYLCASSLRNSAAPGELFFGEGSRLTVL.

The chain employs TRBV27 and TRBJ1-4; 10 bases match TRBD1. The CDR3 covers 13 residues. Trimming at V came to 11 bases and at J to 6 bases, leaving 6 bases not matched to a gene. The germline gives CDR1 MNHEY, CDR2 SMNVEV (reference sequence). CDR3 loop: CAGRQGAYEKLFF. CDR3 DNA: TGTGCCGGGAGACAGGGGGCTTATGAAAAACTGTTTTTT.